Below are 29 T cell receptor beta chains sequenced from a single sample in a study of T-cell reconstitution after alpha-beta-depleted transplantation in children. Molecular barcoding with unique molecular identifiers was used for the TCRbeta library. TCRdb ran MiXCR on the PCR reads and lists one entry per CDR3 protein. The sample has tens of thousands of distinct CDR3 sequences, over 4.5% seen once; the top ten hold approximately 17%. This specimen consisted of PBMCs, mostly from graft donor cells, obtained 180 days after TCRalphabeta/CD19-depleted stem cell transplant. These receptors were taken from a boy less than two years old who had a stem cell transplant for acute myeloid leukemia, so the T cells may come from the graft donor.

This clonotype has at least ten counts. V usage is TRBV5-1 and J usage is TRBJ2-7, with TRBD1 identical over 8 bases. The germline CDR1 and CDR2 sequences are SGHRS and YFSETQ. The V and J ends lost 4 bases and 4 bases, in that order; junction bases with no gene match: 13. The CDR3 sequence is 16 residues long. The CDR3 sequence: CASSDWDRRLPYEQYF. CDR3 DNA: TGCGCCAGCAGCGATTGGGACAGGCGATTACCTTACGAGCAGTACTTC.

This clonotype has ten or more counts. V gene TRBV12-3 or TRBV12-4 combines with J gene TRBJ1-2, with D uncertain. Trimming stripped 6 bases from V and 2 bases from J, with 13 bases between. The CDR3 spans 14 residues. The CDR3 DNA reads TGTGCCAGCAGCCTCCGGGCCCTGAACTATGGCTACACCTTC. Encoded protein: CASSLRALNYGYTF.

This clonotype was observed many times. The chain couples TRBV18 to TRBJ2-1; D unresolved. The V gene lost 0 bases and the J gene lost 0 bases, with 12 bases spanning the gap. From germline, CDR1 is KGHSH and CDR2 LQKENI. This CDR3 spans 17 amino acids. CDR3 in amino acids: CASSPPQSAVSYNEQFF. As DNA, the CDR3 is TGTGCCAGCTCACCACCGCAGTCGGCGGTCTCCTACAATGAGCAGTTCTTC.

Ten or more counts support this clonotype. CDR3 sequence reads: CASSFPRGTATDTQYF. The CDR3 DNA follows: TGTGCCAGCAGTTTCCCCCGGGGGACAGCAACAGATACGCAGTATTTT. This chain links TRBV12-3 or TRBV12-4 with TRBJ2-3, with a possible D match to TRBD1 (7 bases). V gave up 3 bases and J gave up 3 bases, with 16 bases separating them. The CDR3 runs 16 residues.

This clonotype came up many times. CDR3: CASSLNVFGYTF. The CDR3 region has the DNA TGTGCCAGCAGCCTCAACGTGTTCGGCTACACCTTC. The chain is built from TRBV6-2 or TRBV6-3 and TRBJ1-2, with no clear D. Germline V gene sequence: CDR1 MNHEY, CDR2 SVGEGT. This CDR3 region has 12 residues. Trimming stripped 6 bases from V and 8 bases from J, with 13 bases between.

This clonotype was seen ten or more times. The chain is built from TRBV7-9 and TRBJ1-2; TRBD1 agrees at 9 bases. V lost 8 bases, J lost 3 bases, and 4 bases stayed unmatched. This CDR3 region has 13 residues. Germline CDR1 reads SEHNR; CDR2 reads FQNEAQ (reference sequence). In DNA, the CDR3 is TGTGCCAGCGGAACAGGGGGCTACTATGGCTACACCTTC. It yields the protein CASGTGGYYGYTF.

This clonotype was seen at least ten times. This rearrangement joins TRBV5-1 to TRBJ1-3, with TRBD1 matching over 7 bases. The CDR3 sequence is 14 residues long. V lost 4 bases, J lost 2 bases, and 3 bases stayed unmatched. CDR1 is SGHRS, CDR2 YFSETQ, per germline. CDR3 bases: TGCGCCAGCAGCCCAGGGACAGCTGGAAACACCATATATTTT. It codes for CASSPGTAGNTIYF.

This clonotype was seen many times. V usage is TRBV11-2 and J usage is TRBJ2-3; the D gene is possibly TRBD1 (5 bases). Trimming shortened V by 5 bases and J by 2 bases, and 8 bases separated the two germline ends. The CDR3 has 13 amino acids. Germline V lookup: CDR1 SGHAT, CDR2 FQNNGV. CDR3 loop: CASSPTDTDTQYF. The CDR3 DNA sequence: TGTGCCAGCAGCCCGACAGACACAGATACGCAGTATTTT.

This clonotype was recorded many times. V usage is TRBV29-1 and J usage is TRBJ1-2; no clear D gene. CDR3 size: 14 residues. The V end was cut by 1 base, the J end by 4 bases, with 13 bases between. Germline V gene sequence: CDR1 SQVTM, CDR2 ANQGSEA. The CDR3 reads CSVEGSDTFYGYTF. CDR3 sequence (DNA): TGCAGCGTTGAAGGGTCCGATACCTTCTATGGCTACACCTTC. The variable domain in full, with the rest retrieved from reference TRBV29-1 and TRBJ1-2, is SAVISQKPSRDICQRGTSLTIQCQVDSQVTMMFWYRQQPGQSLTLIATANQGSEATYESGFVIDKFPISRPNLTFSTLTVSNMSPEDSSIYLCSVEGSDTFYGYTFGSGTRLTVV.

The sample holds many counts of this clonotype. The rearrangement uses TRBV20-1 and TRBJ2-3; TRBD1 aligns across 8 bases. Germline V gene sequence: CDR1 DFQATT, CDR2 SNEGSKA (reference sequence). The CDR3 loop spans 22 amino acids. V gave up 0 bases and J gave up 2 bases; unmatched junction bases: 25. Written as DNA, the CDR3 is TGCAGTGCTAGAGATCCCATAGGACAGGGAAACCTACGACCCGTCTACACAGATACGCAGTATTTT. Its protein product is CSARDPIGQGNLRPVYTDTQYF.

This clonotype was seen repeatedly, ten times or more. V and J are TRBV7-9 and TRBJ2-1, with 8 bases identical to TRBD2. The germline gives CDR1 SEHNR, CDR2 FQNEAQ (reference sequence). The CDR3 extends over 16 amino acids. Trimming at V came to 4 bases and at J to 3 bases, leaving 8 bases not matched to a gene. The CDR3 loop is CASSSLLSGGYNEQFF. Here the CDR3 DNA reads TGTGCCAGCAGCTCTCTATTGAGCGGGGGCTACAATGAGCAGTTCTTC.

This clonotype was counted many times. This chain joins TRBV18 and TRBJ1-1; D gene ambiguous. V lost 3 bases, J lost 1 base, and 12 bases lay in between. Germline V lookup: CDR1 KGHSH, CDR2 LQKENI. The CDR3 extends over 15 amino acids. The CDR3 is CASSPEQAPNTEAFF. The CDR3 coding sequence is TGTGCCAGCTCACCGGAGCAAGCGCCGAACACTGAAGCTTTCTTT.

This clonotype was seen ten or more times. The CDR3 DNA reads TGCGCCAGCAGCTCTGAGTCCGGGACTAGCGAAGGGAAGTATTTT. Protein: CASSSESGTSEGKYF. The chain uses TRBV5-1 and TRBJ2-3, with 10 bases fitting TRBD2. The CDR3 is 15 amino acids. Germline assignment: CDR1 SGHRS and CDR2 YFSETQ. Unmatched junction bases numbered 14, after V lost 3 bases and J lost 13 bases.

There are many counts of this clonotype. The J gene is TRBJ2-1, the V gene TRBV4-1, with D possibly TRBD2 on 5 matching bases. The CDR3 loop spans 19 amino acids. CDR1 and CDR2 from the germline V gene are MGHRA and YSYEKL. Trimming left V 2 bases short and J 5 bases short, with 25 bases between. This CDR3 is CASSQLQNVRQRRNNEQFF. CDR3 in DNA: TGCGCCAGCAGCCAACTCCAGAACGTTCGTCAGCGGAGAAACAATGAGCAGTTCTTC.

This clonotype has ten or more counts. The chain couples TRBV6-5 to TRBJ2-5; possible D gene TRBD1, 5 bases. Per the germline V gene, CDR1 is MNHEY and CDR2 is SVGAGI. V lost 4 bases and J 3 bases, leaving 12 bases between the germline ends. This CDR3 contains 14 residues. The CDR3 DNA is TGTGCCAGCAGTTCGGACACTACTGAAGAGACCCAGTACTTC. Amino acids: CASSSDTTEETQYF.

This clonotype was counted at least ten times. The CDR3 reads CASSLGQDYNSPLHF. The CDR3 DNA is TGTGCCAGCAGCTTAGGGCAGGACTATAATTCACCCCTCCACTTT. V is TRBV7-2 and J is TRBJ1-6; D not certain. CDR3 length: 15 residues. Germline V CDR1 and CDR2: SGHTA, FQGNSA. The V end was cut by 1 base, the J end by 3 bases, with 7 bases between. The entire variable domain, with the rest obtained from reference TRBV7-2 and TRBJ1-6, is as follows: GAGVSQSPSNKVTEKGKDVELRCDPISGHTALYWYRQSLGQGLEFLIYFQGNSAPDKSGLPSDRFSAERTGGSVSTLTIQRTQQEDSAVYLCASSLGQDYNSPLHFGNGTRLTVT.

At least ten counts were recorded for this clonotype. J is TRBJ2-2 and V is TRBV5-1; TRBD2 agrees at 7 bases. CDR1 and CDR2 from the germline V gene are SGHRS and YFSETQ. The V gene end was trimmed by 7 bases and the J gene end by 2 bases; junction bases not matched to a gene: 5. The length of the CDR3 is 14 residues. CDR3 bases: TGCGCCAGCTCAAGCGGGGCAAACACCGGGGAGCTGTTTTTT. This translates into CASSSGANTGELFF.

In regard to this clonotype: One end of the junction fails to match germline, which may point to a read error. This CDR3 reads CTISAAGTSGGSYTGELFF. The DNA for the CDR3 is TGTACCATCAGTGCCGCCGGGACTAGCGGGGGGTCATACACCGGGGAGCTGTTTTTT. The gene calls are TRBV10-3 and TRBJ2-2, with 15 bases that match TRBD2. Per germline, CDR1 ENHRY and CDR2 SYGVKD. The CDR3 covers 19 residues.

In this sample, this clonotype turned up many times. The rearrangement joins TRBV19 to TRBJ1-3, with TRBD1 matching 7 bases. CDR1 and CDR2 (germline): LNHDA, SQIVND (reference sequence). This CDR3 is built from 17 residues. J lost 2 bases, V lost 8 bases, and 15 bases had no gene match. CDR3 DNA sequence: TGTGCCAGTGACGGGACAGCCAGACACGTTCCTGGAAACACCATATATTTT. Amino acid sequence: CASDGTARHVPGNTIYF. Complete variable domain (other parts from reference TRBV19 and TRBJ1-3): DGGITQSPKYLFRKEGQNVTLSCEQNLNHDAMYWYRQDPGQGLRLIYYSQIVNDFQKGDIAEGYSVSREKKESFPLTVTSAQKNPTAFYLCASDGTARHVPGNTIYFGEGSWLTVV.

The sample holds many counts of this clonotype. This chain's CDR3 is CATRQGDTGELFF. The CDR3, as DNA: TGTGCCACCAGACAGGGCGACACCGGGGAGCTGTTTTTT. The rearrangement uses TRBV6-1 and TRBJ2-2; 7 bases fit TRBD1. Germline trimming cut 10 bases from V and 3 bases from J; bases unmatched to any gene: 5. There are 13 residues in the CDR3. Germline V gives CDR1 MNHNS, CDR2 SASEGT.

This clonotype showed up many times. The CDR3 nucleotides are TGCGCCAGCAGCTTGGCCGGGACAACGAACACCGGGGAGCTGTTTTTT. Translation gives CASSLAGTTNTGELFF. The chain links TRBV5-1 to TRBJ2-2, with D possibly matching TRBD1 (6 bases). V lost 0 bases to trimming and J lost 0 bases, with 9 bases between them. The CDR3 is made up of 16 amino acids. Germline V gives CDR1 SGHRS, CDR2 YFSETQ.

This clonotype was counted many times. The chain combines TRBV12-3 or TRBV12-4 with TRBJ1-5, with D possibly being TRBD1 (5 bases). The CDR3 is made up of 14 amino acids. The V end lost 3 bases, the J end lost 5 bases, and 11 bases lay between the germline ends. The chain's CDR3 is CASSLGTRDQPQHF. The CDR3 DNA reads as TGTGCCAGCAGTTTGGGGACCCGGGATCAGCCCCAGCATTTT.

This clonotype was counted ten times or more. This chain joins TRBV19 and TRBJ1-5; D not resolved. Trimming stripped 3 bases from V and 4 bases from J, with 4 bases between. Germline CDR1 is LNHDA and CDR2 is SQIVND (reference sequence). The CDR3 runs to 12 residues. As DNA, the CDR3 is TGTGCCAGTAGTATGGGTAATCAGCCCCAGCATTTT. Translation: CASSMGNQPQHF.

This clonotype was observed at least ten times. V gene TRBV7-3 combines with J gene TRBJ2-2; D unresolved. CDR3 size: 13 residues. CDR1 SGHTA and CDR2 FQGTGA come from the germline V gene. Trimming removed 5 bases at V and 3 bases at J, with 7 bases between. The CDR3 spells CASSPIHTGELFF. The CDR3 DNA sequence: TGTGCCAGCAGCCCCATACACACCGGGGAGCTGTTTTTT.

The chain couples TRBV3-1 to TRBJ2-7; no definite D call. Germline V gene sequence: CDR1 LGHDT, CDR2 YNNKEL (reference sequence). The CDR3 loop spans 13 amino acids. The V and J ends lost 4 bases and 2 bases respectively, with 9 bases between them. Written as DNA, the CDR3 is TGTGCCAGCAGCCCTGGGCTCCCCTACGAGCAGTACGTC. Protein: CASSPGLPYEQYV.

In this sample, this clonotype turned up many times. V and J are TRBV12-3 or TRBV12-4 and TRBJ2-1; possibly TRBD2 for D (5 bases). This CDR3 contains 14 residues. V was pared by 3 bases and J by 5 bases, with 11 bases between. CDR3 nucleotides: TGTGCCAGCAGTTTCCTAGCTTACCACAATGAGCAGTTCTTC. The encoded protein is CASSFLAYHNEQFF.

CDR3 loop: CASSESLAGGSKETQYF. CDR3 bases: TGCGCCAGCAGTGAGTCGTTAGCGGGAGGGAGTAAGGAGACCCAGTACTTC. The genes are TRBV10-1 and TRBJ2-5, with TRBD2 identical over 11 bases. CDR3 length: 17 amino acids. The germline gives CDR1 WNHNN, CDR2 SYGVQD (reference sequence). J was trimmed by 5 bases and V by 0 bases; bases with no gene match: 8.

This clonotype was counted ten times or more. V usage is TRBV29-1 and J usage is TRBJ2-7; D possibly uses TRBD1 or TRBD2 (5 bases each). This CDR3 is 15 amino acids long. Germline V gene data show CDR1 as SQVTM and CDR2 as ANQGSEA. The V end lost 8 bases, the J end lost 0 bases, and 20 bases lay between the germline ends. Here the CDR3 reads CSPTAGTVNSYEQYF. In DNA form, the CDR3 reads TGCAGCCCGACGGCCGGGACCGTAAACTCCTACGAGCAGTACTTC.

This clonotype was counted at least ten times. The chain combines TRBV12-3 or TRBV12-4 with TRBJ1-5; perhaps TRBD1 as D (6 bases). CDR3 length: 14 amino acids. Trimming cost V 7 bases and J 1 base, with 11 bases left between them. The CDR3 spells CASTSDRSNQPQHF. The CDR3 DNA reads as TGTGCCAGCACCTCGGACAGAAGCAATCAGCCCCAGCATTTT.